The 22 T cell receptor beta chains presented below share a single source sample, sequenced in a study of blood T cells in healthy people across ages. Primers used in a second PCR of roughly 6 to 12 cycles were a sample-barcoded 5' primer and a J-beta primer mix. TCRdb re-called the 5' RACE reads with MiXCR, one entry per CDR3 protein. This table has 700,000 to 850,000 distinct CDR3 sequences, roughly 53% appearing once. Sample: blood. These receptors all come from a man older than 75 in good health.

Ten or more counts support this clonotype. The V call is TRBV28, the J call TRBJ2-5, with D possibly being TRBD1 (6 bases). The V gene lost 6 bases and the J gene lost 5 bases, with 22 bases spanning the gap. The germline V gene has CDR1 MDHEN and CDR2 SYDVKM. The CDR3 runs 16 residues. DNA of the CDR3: TGTGCCAGCAGCTCCGCCGCACAGGGCTTCCGGGAGACCCAGTACTTC. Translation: CASSSAAQGFRETQYF.

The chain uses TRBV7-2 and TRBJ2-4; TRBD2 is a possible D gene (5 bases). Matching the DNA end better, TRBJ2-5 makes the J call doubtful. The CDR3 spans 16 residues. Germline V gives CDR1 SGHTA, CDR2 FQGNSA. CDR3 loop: CASSRGTRTGLQTQYF. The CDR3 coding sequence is TGTGCCAGCAGCCGGGGTACGCGGACTGGCCTCCAGACCCAGTACTTC.

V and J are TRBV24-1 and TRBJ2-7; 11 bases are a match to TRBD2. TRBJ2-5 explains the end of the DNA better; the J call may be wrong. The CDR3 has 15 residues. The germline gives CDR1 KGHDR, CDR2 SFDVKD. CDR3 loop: CATSGGGLAEETQYF. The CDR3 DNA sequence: TGTGCCACCAGTGGCGGGGGACTAGCGGAAGAGACCCAGTACTTC.

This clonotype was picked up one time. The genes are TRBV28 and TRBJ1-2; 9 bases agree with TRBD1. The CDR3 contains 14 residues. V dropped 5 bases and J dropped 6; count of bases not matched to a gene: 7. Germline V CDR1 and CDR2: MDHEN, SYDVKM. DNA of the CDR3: TGTGCCAGCAGTCCCCCGACAGGGGGGCATGGCTACACCTTC. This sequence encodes CASSPPTGGHGYTF.

In DNA, the CDR3 is TGTGCCAGCAGCCTTGGGACACTCCTCAATGAGCAGTTCTTC. Its protein product is CASSLGTLLNEQFF. The chain links TRBV3-1 to TRBJ2-1; maybe TRBD1 (6 bases). V dropped 4 bases and J dropped 6 bases, with 13 bases sitting between them. Germline CDR1 LGHDT, CDR2 YNNKEL (reference sequence). This CDR3 spans 14 amino acids.

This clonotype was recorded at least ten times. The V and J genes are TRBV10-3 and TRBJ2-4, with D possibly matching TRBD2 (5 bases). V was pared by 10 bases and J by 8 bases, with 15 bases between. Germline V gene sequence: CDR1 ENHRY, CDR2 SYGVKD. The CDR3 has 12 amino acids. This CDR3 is CATREAEDIQYF. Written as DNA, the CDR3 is TGTGCCACTAGGGAAGCGGAAGACATTCAGTACTTC.

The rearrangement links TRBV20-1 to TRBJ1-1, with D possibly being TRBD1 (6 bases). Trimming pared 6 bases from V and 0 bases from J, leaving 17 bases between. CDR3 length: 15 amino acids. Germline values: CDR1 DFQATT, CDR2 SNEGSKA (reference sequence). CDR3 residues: CSAPSGGNLNTEAFF. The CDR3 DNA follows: TGCAGTGCCCCCTCCGGGGGCAACTTGAACACTGAAGCTTTCTTT.

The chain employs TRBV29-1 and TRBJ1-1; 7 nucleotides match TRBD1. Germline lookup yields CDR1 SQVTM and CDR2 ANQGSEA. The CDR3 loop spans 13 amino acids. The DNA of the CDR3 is TGCAGTGTCCTCCCAGGGGGGGGCACTGAAGCTTTCTTT. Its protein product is CSVLPGGGTEAFF. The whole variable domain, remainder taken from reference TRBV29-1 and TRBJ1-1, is SAVISQKPSRDICQRGTSLTIQCQVDSQVTMMFWYRQQPGQSLTLIATANQGSEATYESGFVIDKFPISRPNLTFSTLTVSNMSPEDSSIYLCSVLPGGGTEAFFGQGTRLTVV.

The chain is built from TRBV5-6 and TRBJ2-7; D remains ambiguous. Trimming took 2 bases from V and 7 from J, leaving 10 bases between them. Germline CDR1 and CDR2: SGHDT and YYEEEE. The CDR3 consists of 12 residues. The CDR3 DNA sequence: TGTGCCAGCAGCTTAAGGTGGGATGAGCAGTACTTC. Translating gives CASSLRWDEQYF.

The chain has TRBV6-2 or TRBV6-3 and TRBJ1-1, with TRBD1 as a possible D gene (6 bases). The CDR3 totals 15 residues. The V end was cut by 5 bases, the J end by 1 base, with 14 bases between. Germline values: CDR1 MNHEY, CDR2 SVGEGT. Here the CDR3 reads CASSLPGAANTEAFF. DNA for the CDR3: TGTGCCAGCAGTCTACCAGGGGCAGCGAACACTGAAGCTTTCTTT.

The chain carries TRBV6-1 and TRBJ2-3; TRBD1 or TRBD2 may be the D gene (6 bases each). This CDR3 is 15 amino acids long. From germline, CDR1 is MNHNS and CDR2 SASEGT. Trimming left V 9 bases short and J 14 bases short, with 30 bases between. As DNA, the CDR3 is TGTGCCAGTATCTCAGGGGACGGGAGTGGCAGATACGCGTATTTT. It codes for CASISGDGSGRYAYF.

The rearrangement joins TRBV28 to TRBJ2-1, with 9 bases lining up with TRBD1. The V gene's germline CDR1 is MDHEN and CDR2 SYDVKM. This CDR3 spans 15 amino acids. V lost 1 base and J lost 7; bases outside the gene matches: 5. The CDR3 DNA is TGTGCCAGCAGTTTATTGGGACAGGGTAGGAATGAGCAGTTCTTC. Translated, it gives CASSLLGQGRNEQFF.

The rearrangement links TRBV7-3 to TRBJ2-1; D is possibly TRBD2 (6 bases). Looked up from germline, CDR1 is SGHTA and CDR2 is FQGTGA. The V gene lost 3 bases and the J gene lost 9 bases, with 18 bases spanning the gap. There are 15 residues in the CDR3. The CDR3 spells CASSLRGVGLGEQFF. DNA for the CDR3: TGTGCCAGCAGCTTGCGCGGGGTCGGGCTGGGTGAGCAGTTCTTC.

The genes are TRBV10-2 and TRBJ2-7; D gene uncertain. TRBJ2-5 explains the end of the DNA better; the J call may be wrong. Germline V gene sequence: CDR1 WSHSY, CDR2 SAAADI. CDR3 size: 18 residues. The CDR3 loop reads CASSESIDPNRYQETQYF. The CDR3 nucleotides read TGCGCCAGCAGTGAGTCGATCGACCCTAACAGATATCAAGAGACCCAGTACTTC.

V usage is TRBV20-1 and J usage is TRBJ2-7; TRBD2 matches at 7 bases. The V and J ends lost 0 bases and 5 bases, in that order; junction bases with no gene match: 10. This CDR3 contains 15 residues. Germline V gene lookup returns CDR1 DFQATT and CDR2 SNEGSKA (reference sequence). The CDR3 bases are TGCAGTGCTAGAGATCCGTGGGAGGGCCGTAACGAGCAGTACTTC. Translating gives CSARDPWEGRNEQYF.

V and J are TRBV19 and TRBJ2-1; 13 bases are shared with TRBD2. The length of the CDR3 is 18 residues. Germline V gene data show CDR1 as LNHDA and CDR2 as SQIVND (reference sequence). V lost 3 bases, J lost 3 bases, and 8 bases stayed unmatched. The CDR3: CASSMGTSGRALYNEQFF. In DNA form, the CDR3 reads TGTGCCAGTAGTATGGGAACTAGCGGGAGGGCCCTCTACAATGAGCAGTTCTTC.

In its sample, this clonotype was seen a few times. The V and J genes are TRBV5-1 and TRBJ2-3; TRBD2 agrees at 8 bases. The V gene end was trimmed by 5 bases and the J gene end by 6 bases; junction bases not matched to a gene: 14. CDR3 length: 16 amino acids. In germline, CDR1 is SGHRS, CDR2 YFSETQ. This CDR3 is CASSRNSGILPDTQYF. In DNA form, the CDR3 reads TGCGCCAGCAGTCGCAATAGCGGGATCCTCCCGGATACGCAGTATTTT.

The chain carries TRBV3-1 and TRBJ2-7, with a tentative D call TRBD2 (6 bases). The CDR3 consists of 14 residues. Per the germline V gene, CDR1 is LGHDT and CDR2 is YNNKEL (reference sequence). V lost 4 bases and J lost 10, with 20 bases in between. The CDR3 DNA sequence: TGTGCCAGCAGCCTCGGGACTGACAAGAGGGGTCAGTACTTC. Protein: CASSLGTDKRGQYF.

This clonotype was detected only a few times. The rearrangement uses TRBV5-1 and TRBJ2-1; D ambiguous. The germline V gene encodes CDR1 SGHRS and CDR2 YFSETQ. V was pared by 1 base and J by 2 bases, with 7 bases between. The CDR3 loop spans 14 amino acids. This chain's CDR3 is CASSLPEAYNEQFF. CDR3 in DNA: TGCGCCAGCAGCTTGCCCGAAGCCTACAATGAGCAGTTCTTC.

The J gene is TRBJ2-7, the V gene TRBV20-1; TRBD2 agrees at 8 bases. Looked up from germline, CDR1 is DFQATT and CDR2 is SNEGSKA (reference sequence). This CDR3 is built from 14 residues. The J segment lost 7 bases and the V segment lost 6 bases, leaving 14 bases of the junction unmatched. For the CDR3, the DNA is TGCAGTGCCCCGAGGTTGGTAGCGGGGAATGAGCAGTACTTC. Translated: CSAPRLVAGNEQYF.

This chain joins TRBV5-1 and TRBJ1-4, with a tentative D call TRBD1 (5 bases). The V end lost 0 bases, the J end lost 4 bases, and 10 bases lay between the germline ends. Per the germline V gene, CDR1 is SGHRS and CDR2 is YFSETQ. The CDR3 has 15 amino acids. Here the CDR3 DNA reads TGCGCCAGCAGCTTGGAGGGGACCTTTAATGAAAAACTGTTTTTT. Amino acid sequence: CASSLEGTFNEKLFF.

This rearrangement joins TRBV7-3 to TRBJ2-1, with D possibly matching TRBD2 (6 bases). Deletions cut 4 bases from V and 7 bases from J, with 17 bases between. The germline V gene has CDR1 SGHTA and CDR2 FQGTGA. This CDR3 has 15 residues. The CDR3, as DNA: TGTGCCAGCAGCTCTACGGGACTCCTAAGGAATGAGCAGTTCTTC. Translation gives CASSSTGLLRNEQFF.